The 14 T cell receptor beta chains reported below all come from one sample, sequenced in a study of early T cells in non-severe SARS-CoV-2 infection. Each CDR3 protein gets one entry after TCRdb re-called the 5' RACE reads with MiXCR. The sample holds 90,000 to 120,000 distinct CDR3 sequences, 11% seen once. The source material was whole blood. All receptors come from an adult who was a healthcare worker with PCR-confirmed SARS-CoV-2 infection or an uninfected control (not recorded which).

This clonotype came up a few times. The chain recombines TRBV12-3 or TRBV12-4 with TRBJ2-7, with D possibly TRBD2 on 6 matching bases. The CDR3 consists of 14 residues. V shed 5 bases and J shed 4 bases, with 15 bases lying between them. The CDR3 DNA is TGTGCCAGCAGTCGTGCGGGGCGTCAATACGAGCAGTACTTC. This sequence encodes CASSRAGRQYEQYF.

The chain uses TRBV7-9 and TRBJ1-1, with D uncertain. Trimming stripped 1 base from V and 11 bases from J, with 8 bases between. The CDR3 has 11 amino acids. Germline V gene data show CDR1 as SEHNR and CDR2 as FQNEAQ (reference sequence). The CDR3 nucleotides are TGTGCCAGCAGCTTAGAAGAGGTCGCTTTCTTT. It specifies CASSLEEVAFF. Combining the CDR3 with reference TRBV7-9 and TRBJ1-1 gives the whole variable domain DTGVSQNPRHKITKRGQNVTFRCDPISEHNRLYWYRQTLGQGPEFLTYFQNEAQLEKSRLLSDRFSAERPKGSFSTLEIQRTEQGDSAMYLCASSLEEVAFFGQGTRLTVV.

This clonotype was counted many times. V and J are TRBV9 and TRBJ2-7; 9 nucleotides match TRBD2. CDR3 length equals 16 residues. CDR1 and CDR2 from the germline V gene are SGDLS and YYNGEE. V lost 0 bases to trimming and J lost 2 bases; unmatched junction nucleotides: 6. The CDR3 bases are TGTGCCAGCAGCGTAGATCCCCTAGCGGGGACCTACGAGCAGTACTTC. Residues: CASSVDPLAGTYEQYF.

The V call is TRBV6-1, the J call TRBJ2-1; D not resolved. Germline-derived CDR1 and CDR2 are MNHNS and SASEGT. With 4 bases removed from V and 4 bases from J, the gap between germline ends came to 11 bases. This CDR3 has 14 residues. CDR3 sequence: CASSVPAGYNEQFF. CDR3 sequence (DNA): TGTGCCAGCAGTGTTCCCGCTGGGTACAATGAGCAGTTCTTC.

This clonotype was found a few times. J is TRBJ1-1 and V is TRBV30; TRBD1 agrees at 9 bases. V gave up 2 bases and J gave up 11 bases; unmatched junction bases: 6. Germline assignment: CDR1 GTSNPN and CDR2 SVGIG (reference sequence). This CDR3 comprises 12 residues. CDR3 amino acids: CAWSTTGGQAFF. DNA of the CDR3: TGTGCCTGGAGTACCACAGGGGGCCAGGCTTTCTTT.

This clonotype has ten or more counts. The CDR3 here is CASSQSRLATYNEQFF. DNA for the CDR3: TGTGCCAGCAGCCAGTCTAGACTAGCTACTTACAATGAGCAGTTCTTC. The chain couples TRBV3-1 to TRBJ2-1; 7 bases match TRBD2. The CDR3 is 16 amino acids. The J segment lost 4 bases and the V segment lost 3 bases, leaving 9 bases of the junction unmatched. Per germline, CDR1 LGHDT and CDR2 YNNKEL (reference sequence).

The chain uses TRBV2 and TRBJ2-2; no clear D gene. The CDR3 runs to 16 residues. The V end was cut by 0 bases, the J end by 7 bases, with 15 bases between. Germline values: CDR1 SNHLY, CDR2 FYNNEI. CDR3 protein: CASSEARWARSGELFF. CDR3 in DNA: TGTGCCAGCAGTGAAGCGCGGTGGGCGAGGAGCGGGGAGCTGTTTTTT. The whole variable domain, remainder taken from reference TRBV2 and TRBJ2-2, is EPEVTQTPSHQVTQMGQEVILRCVPISNHLYFYWYRQILGQKVEFLVSFYNNEISEKSEIFDDQFSVERPDGSNFTLKIRSTKLEDSAMYFCASSEARWARSGELFFGEGSRLTVL.

This clonotype was counted only a few times. The chain employs TRBV10-3 and TRBJ2-3; tentative D call: TRBD1 (5 bases). The CDR3 has 17 amino acids. Trimming cost V 0 bases and J 4 bases, with 17 bases left between them. CDR1 is ENHRY and CDR2 is SYGVKD in the germline V gene. The CDR3 here is CAISESPLRDRADTQYF. In DNA, the CDR3 is TGTGCCATCAGTGAGTCTCCTCTCAGGGATCGGGCAGATACGCAGTATTTT.

This clonotype was counted a few times. This chain uses TRBV12-3 or TRBV12-4 with TRBJ2-3; 7 bases align to TRBD1. The CDR3 sequence is 14 residues long. J was trimmed by 2 bases and V by 4 bases; bases with no gene match: 3. The CDR3 is CASSYGTDTDTQYF. CDR3 nucleotides: TGTGCCAGCAGTTACGGGACAGACACAGATACGCAGTATTTT.

The V and J genes are TRBV7-8 and TRBJ2-2; 12 bases fit TRBD2. V shed 3 bases and J 1 base; nucleotides not matched to a gene: 3. The CDR3 is made up of 17 amino acids. Germline V lookup: CDR1 SGHVS, CDR2 FQNEAQ. Here the CDR3 reads CASSLLAGGWNTGELFF. DNA for the CDR3: TGTGCCAGCAGCTTGCTAGCGGGAGGGTGGAACACCGGGGAGCTGTTTTTT.

This sequence joins TRBV6-1 and TRBJ2-2; no definite D call. The CDR3 is 15 residues long. From germline, CDR1 is MNHNS and CDR2 SASEGT. V was trimmed by 3 bases and J by 0 bases, leaving 8 bases between them. Here the CDR3 reads CASSDDGANTGELFF. DNA of the CDR3: TGTGCCAGCAGTGATGATGGGGCGAACACCGGGGAGCTGTTTTTT.

The chain employs TRBV3-1 and TRBJ1-2; unclear D gene. The CDR3 covers 15 residues. Germline CDR1 is LGHDT and CDR2 is YNNKEL (reference sequence). V shed 0 bases and J shed 4 bases, with 12 bases lying between them. Here the CDR3 DNA reads TGTGCCAGCAGCCAAGAGTCACAGCTTAGCTATGGCTACACCTTC. Encoded protein: CASSQESQLSYGYTF.

This clonotype appeared many times. The CDR3 sequence is CASSLSIVPGTGAEKLFF. CDR3 nucleotides: TGTGCCAGCAGTTTATCGATAGTCCCCGGGACAGGGGCTGAAAAACTGTTTTTT. The V and J genes are TRBV27 and TRBJ1-4; TRBD1 matches 10 bases. Germline V gene sequence: CDR1 MNHEY, CDR2 SMNVEV (reference sequence). The CDR3 length is 18 residues. V trimming: 0 bases; J trimming: 7 bases; junction bases outside the gene matches: 11.

This clonotype has only a few counts. The chain is built from TRBV12-3 or TRBV12-4 and TRBJ1-5, with no clear D. Trimming removed 3 bases from V and 3 bases from J, with 6 bases in between. The CDR3 totals 13 residues. CDR3 in DNA: TGTGCCAGCAGTTTTAGCCCCAATCAGCCCCAGCATTTT. Its translation is CASSFSPNQPQHF.